This T cell receptor beta chain came from a study of CD8 T cells in ankylosing spondylitis. Study results and limitations: Enrichment of disease-linked clones was reportedly significant in matched ankylosing spondylitis synovial fluid. Disease-linked clones had a CD8+ phenotype and relatively low frequency in peripheral blood. Seemingly distinctive of ankylosing spondylitis blood was a TCR beta motif formed by eight highly homologous variants.

The CDR3 has 14 amino acids. Germline V gene data show CDR1 as SQVTM and CDR2 as ANQGSEA. The V end was cut by 5 bases, the J end by 0 bases, with 12 bases between. Turning to this clonotype: Its antigen is not known.

Construction of TCR beta libraries was performed using quantitative 5'-RACE with molecular barcodes. TCRdb re-called the 5' RACE reads with MiXCR, one entry per CDR3 protein. The sample lists approximately 220,000 distinct CDR3 sequences; under 30% were seen once. The chain joins TRBV29-1 to TRBJ2-3; D is ambiguous. This clonotype was obtained from a male donor with ankylosing spondylitis or in good health (not recorded which). The sample was blood, either unsorted or a sorted T cell fraction (not recorded which). The CDR3 sequence is CSVQRTTSTDTQYF. As DNA, the CDR3 is TGCAGCGTTCAAAGGACCACGAGCACAGATACGCAGTATTTT.